This TCR beta chain was recovered during a study of identical twins. Germline lookup yields CDR1 SGHTA and CDR2 FQGNSA. This CDR3 has 13 amino acids. V was trimmed by 3 bases and J by 6 bases, leaving 10 bases between them. This clonotype was detected a few times. cDNA carried unique molecular identifiers, and a universal primer site was added by template switching. TCRdb re-called the 5' RACE reads with MiXCR, one entry per CDR3 protein. The sample lists around 500,000 distinct CDR3 sequences; 11% to 15% were seen once. This same sample was also part of a study on yellow fever vaccine responses in identical twins. That source reports: Twins' vaccine T cell responses reportedly seemed partly convergent and partly personalized.

The specimen was CD4+ T cells sorted from blood. The gene calls are TRBV7-2 and TRBJ2-3; D call uncertain. This TCR was recovered from a woman aged 18-30 years in good health. The CDR3: CASSFRPADTQYF. Here the CDR3 DNA reads TGTGCCAGCAGCTTCCGCCCGGCTGATACGCAGTATTTT.